This record concerns one T cell receptor (beta chain) sequence. As yet, its antigen is unknown. This sample was taken from a study of T cell responses to AZD1222 COVID-19 vaccine. Study-wide findings and caveats: Donors were mostly white British, more females; clonal diversity possibly underestimated. There were repertoire samples only from the period after the peak T cell response.

The V gene's germline CDR1 is SNHLY and CDR2 FYNNEI. CDR3 size: 11 residues. With 7 bases removed from V and 2 bases from J, the gap between germline ends came to 5 bases. Measured with immunoSEQ multiplex PCR; TCRdb has only the in-frame clones, and not every one. The sample has roughly 150,000 clones; approximately 86% are singletons. The chain recombines TRBV2 with TRBJ1-1; the D is unclear. This clonotype was obtained from an adult who had recovered from COVID-19. The sample here was peripheral blood, taken after recovery from COVID-19. CDR3 nucleotide sequence: TGTGCCAGCACTTATAACACTGAAGCTTTCTTT. Its protein is CASTYNTEAFF.